The rows below give T cell receptor beta chains drawn from one sample of a study of control samples from healthy donors and cancer patients. TCRdb's table, derived via immunoSEQ multiplex PCR, lists solely in-frame clones and lacks some. The table records about 120,000 clones, 85% to 90% of them present only once. The source material was blood. The receptor set was obtained from a woman in her 70s in good health. Each CDR3 is given with its conserved first and last residue. The order of the fields is D gene, CDR3 length, J gene, clone size, V gene, CDR3 DNA, CDR3 protein. D genes are given only for firm matches. Rows give clone size only sometimes, using once, few, many, or a class for an expanded clone.

D gene: -; CDR3 length: 15; J gene: TRBJ1-2; clone size: -; V gene: TRBV27; CDR3 DNA: TGTGCCAGCAGTTTAGAGGGGGATACAGGGTATGGCTACACCTTC; CDR3 protein: CASSLEGDTGYGYTF
D gene: -; CDR3 length: 11; J gene: TRBJ2-5; clone size: -; V gene: TRBV10-3; CDR3 DNA: TGTGCCATCAGGACCGGGGAGACCCAGTACTTC; CDR3 protein: CAIRTGETQYF
D gene: -; CDR3 length: 13; J gene: TRBJ1-2; clone size: -; V gene: TRBV7-8; CDR3 DNA: TGTGCCAGCAGCTTAGCCCACGACTATGGCTACACCTTC; CDR3 protein: CASSLAHDYGYTF
D gene: TRBD1; CDR3 length: 17; J gene: TRBJ2-1; clone size: -; V gene: TRBV7-8; CDR3 DNA: TGTGCCAGCAGCTTAGCGGGGGGACAGGGCTCCTACAATGAGCAGTTCTTC; CDR3 protein: CASSLAGGQGSYNEQFF
D gene: TRBD2; CDR3 length: 16; J gene: TRBJ2-3; clone size: few; V gene: TRBV5-1; CDR3 DNA: TGCGCCAGCAGCGCAGGAGCGGGGAGGAGCACAGATACGCAGTATTTT; CDR3 protein: CASSAGAGRSTDTQYF
D gene: TRBD1; CDR3 length: 15; J gene: TRBJ1-6; clone size: once; V gene: TRBV10-3; CDR3 DNA: TGTGCCATCAGTGAATCAGGGGGCTGGAATTCACCCCTCCACTTT; CDR3 protein: CAISESGGWNSPLHF
D gene: -; CDR3 length: 14; J gene: TRBJ1-1; clone size: -; V gene: TRBV5-1; CDR3 DNA: TGCGCCAGCAGCTTGCAAGCGCGGCCCACTGAAGCTTTCTTT; CDR3 protein: CASSLQARPTEAFF
D gene: -; CDR3 length: 15; J gene: TRBJ2-3; clone size: once; V gene: TRBV7-9; CDR3 DNA: TGTGCCAGCAGCTTAGCGGGGGTTAGCACAGATACGCAGTATTTT; CDR3 protein: CASSLAGVSTDTQYF
D gene: -; CDR3 length: 15; J gene: TRBJ2-3; clone size: -; V gene: TRBV4-1; CDR3 DNA: TGCGCCAGCTCCCCGACAGGGACTTCCGCAGATACGCAGTATTTT; CDR3 protein: CASSPTGTSADTQYF
D gene: -; CDR3 length: 14; J gene: TRBJ1-1; clone size: -; V gene: TRBV7-9; CDR3 DNA: TGTGCCAGCAGCTTAGGGGCCGCCTTCACTGAAGCTTTCTTT; CDR3 protein: CASSLGAAFTEAFF
D gene: TRBD1; CDR3 length: 12; J gene: TRBJ1-1; clone size: -; V gene: TRBV6-6; CDR3 DNA: TGTGCCAGCAGTGACAGGGGGGTGGAAGCTTTCTTT; CDR3 protein: CASSDRGVEAFF
D gene: TRBD1; CDR3 length: 17; J gene: TRBJ2-1; clone size: -; V gene: TRBV19; CDR3 DNA: TGTGCCAGTAGTATAACTACCGGGACAGAGATCTACAATGAGCAGTTCTTC; CDR3 protein: CASSITTGTEIYNEQFF
D gene: -; CDR3 length: 16; J gene: TRBJ1-4; clone size: once; V gene: TRBV27; CDR3 DNA: TGTGCCAGCAGTTTACGACCGGGACGGTCTAATGAAAAACTGTTTTTT; CDR3 protein: CASSLRPGRSNEKLFF
D gene: -; CDR3 length: 15; J gene: TRBJ1-5; clone size: few; V gene: TRBV28; CDR3 DNA: TGTGCCAGCAGTTTAAAATCAAGGATCAATCAGCCCCAGCATTTT; CDR3 protein: CASSLKSRINQPQHF
D gene: -; CDR3 length: 14; J gene: TRBJ1-1; clone size: -; V gene: TRBV9; CDR3 DNA: TGTGCCAGCAGCGTAGAGGGGCAAAACACTGAAGCTTTCTTT; CDR3 protein: CASSVEGQNTEAFF
D gene: -; CDR3 length: 13; J gene: TRBJ1-1; clone size: -; V gene: TRBV2; CDR3 DNA: TGTGCCAGCAGGATTGGGGGACGGTCTGAAGCTTTCTTT; CDR3 protein: CASRIGGRSEAFF
D gene: -; CDR3 length: 13; J gene: TRBJ1-6; clone size: -; V gene: TRBV7-2; CDR3 DNA: TGTGCCAGCAGCCGGCCAGTTAATTCACCCCTCCACTTT; CDR3 protein: CASSRPVNSPLHF
D gene: TRBD1; CDR3 length: 15; J gene: TRBJ2-3; clone size: once; V gene: TRBV4-1; CDR3 DNA: TGCGCCAGCAGCCCTGGGACAGTCGGCACAGATACGCAGTATTTT; CDR3 protein: CASSPGTVGTDTQYF
D gene: -; CDR3 length: 14; J gene: TRBJ1-6; clone size: -; V gene: TRBV2; CDR3 DNA: TGTGCCAGCATCCTACGACAGGCGAATTCACCCCTCCACTTT; CDR3 protein: CASILRQANSPLHF
D gene: TRBD2; CDR3 length: 14; J gene: TRBJ2-1; clone size: -; V gene: TRBV19; CDR3 DNA: TGTGCCAGCAGCGGGGGGGTTTCCTACAATGAGCAGTTCTTC; CDR3 protein: CASSGGVSYNEQFF
D gene: TRBD2; CDR3 length: 17; J gene: TRBJ2-1; clone size: -; V gene: TRBV3-1/TRBV3-2; CDR3 DNA: TGTGCCAGCAGCCAAGATATTGGCGGGGGGCCCTACAATGAGCAGTTCTTC; CDR3 protein: CASSQDIGGGPYNEQFF
D gene: -; CDR3 length: 14; J gene: TRBJ2-3; clone size: -; V gene: TRBV2; CDR3 DNA: TGTGCCACCACGGGGGTTAGTGGCACAGATACGCAGTATTTT; CDR3 protein: CATTGVSGTDTQYF
D gene: -; CDR3 length: 14; J gene: TRBJ2-3; clone size: -; V gene: TRBV4-1; CDR3 DNA: TGCGCCAGCAGCCAACCCTTCCAGGGAGATACGCAGTATTTT; CDR3 protein: CASSQPFQGDTQYF
D gene: -; CDR3 length: 14; J gene: TRBJ1-4; clone size: -; V gene: TRBV27; CDR3 DNA: TGTGCCAGCAGTTTGGTCGCCCCCCAGGGGAAACTGTTTTTT; CDR3 protein: CASSLVAPQGKLFF